Listed here is a single T cell receptor (beta chain). Its target is unknown. The junction departs from germline at one end; a sequencing error may be responsible. This sample was included in a study of T cell responses to AZD1222 COVID-19 vaccine. The protocol was immunoSEQ multiplex PCR, while the TCRdb copy is restricted to in-frame clones and leaves out a portion. The table has 95,000 to 130,000 clones, 80% to 90% seen once. Findings and caveats of the study: Seropositive AZD1222 recipients at baseline numbered only six or seven. Donors were chiefly white British, with a greater number of females, and clonal diversity was perhaps underestimated. A reported finding is that nearly half of spike-specific TCRs target unmutated variant regions. Sampling that yielded the repertoires occurred only after the peak T cell response.

The specimen comprised peripheral blood, sampled on day 0 of MenACWY control vaccination. This receptor was obtained from an adult in good health.

The DNA of the CDR3 is TGTGCCAGCAGGGAAGGGACAGTTGGTTCACCCCTCCACTTT. It translates to CASREGTVGSPLHF. The genes are TRBV6-1 and TRBJ1-6, with 7 bases aligning to TRBD1. The CDR3 is 14 residues long. Germline V gene data show CDR1 as MNHNS and CDR2 as SASEGT.